The 6 T cell receptor beta chains below come from one sample, sequenced in a study of graft-versus-host responses after intestinal transplantation. These TCRs are of unknown antigen specificity. The protocol was immunoSEQ multiplex PCR, while the TCRdb copy is restricted to in-frame clones and leaves out a portion. The repertoire holds some 100,000 clones, 92% seen once, with about 0.073% in the top ten. The sample in question was unstimulated CD8+ T cells sorted from spleen or lymph node cells, obtained before transplant. All receptors derive from a human donor who was the organ donor for an intestinal transplant.

This CDR3 is CASRLAFFLETQYF. The DNA of the CDR3 is TGTGCCAGCAGACTAGCGTTTTTCCTCGAGACCCAGTACTTC. The rearrangement joins TRBV2 to TRBJ2-5; 7 nucleotides line up with TRBD2. CDR3 size: 14 residues. Trimming cost V 6 bases and J 5 bases; bases outside gene matches: 9. CDR1 SNHLY and CDR2 FYNNEI come from the germline V gene.

The genes are TRBV2 and TRBJ1-1; no definite D call. Per the germline V gene, CDR1 is SNHLY and CDR2 is FYNNEI. V was shortened by 6 bases and J by 0 bases, with 5 bases between the two germline ends. The CDR3 is 12 residues long. The CDR3 spells CASSIVNTEAFF. The CDR3 bases are TGTGCCAGCAGCATAGTGAACACTGAAGCTTTCTTT. Combining the CDR3 with reference TRBV2 and TRBJ1-1 gives the whole variable domain EPEVTQTPSHQVTQMGQEVILRCVPISNHLYFYWYRQILGQKVEFLVSFYNNEISEKSEIFDDQFSVERPDGSNFTLKIRSTKLEDSAMYFCASSIVNTEAFFGQGTRLTVV.

This rearrangement joins TRBV18 to TRBJ2-7, with 10 bases lining up with TRBD1. This CDR3 contains 14 residues. From germline, CDR1 is KGHSH and CDR2 LQKENI. Germline trimming cut 3 bases from V and 4 bases from J; bases unmatched to any gene: 3. DNA for the CDR3: TGTGCCAGCTCACCCCCGGGACAGGGGTACGAGCAGTACTTC. Its translation: CASSPPGQGYEQYF.

The chain couples TRBV28 to TRBJ2-7; TRBD1 might be the D (7 bases). V was trimmed by 5 bases and J by 1 base, leaving 12 bases between them. The germline V gene encodes CDR1 MDHEN and CDR2 SYDVKM. There are 14 residues in the CDR3. The CDR3 nucleotides are TGTGCCAGCAGTCTGCAGGGGGGATCCTACGAGCAGTACTTC. Residues: CASSLQGGSYEQYF.

The rearrangement links TRBV5-1 to TRBJ2-5; 12 bases agree with TRBD2. The V gene end was trimmed by 3 bases and the J gene end by 3 bases; junction bases not matched to a gene: 6. The CDR3 consists of 16 residues. CDR1 is SGHRS, CDR2 YFSETQ, per germline. This chain's CDR3 is CASSSGLAGPKETQYF. The CDR3 bases are TGCGCCAGCAGCTCTGGACTAGCGGGACCAAAAGAGACCCAGTACTTC. Using reference TRBV5-1 and TRBJ2-5 for the parts outside the CDR3, the full variable domain is KAGVTQTPRYLIKTRGQQVTLSCSPISGHRSVSWYQQTPGQGLQFLFEYFSETQRNKGNFPGRFSGRQFSNSRSEMNVSTLELGDSALYLCASSSGLAGPKETQYFGPGTRLLVL.

This chain uses TRBV5-6 with TRBJ1-2, with 10 bases lining up with TRBD1. The trim removed 4 bases at V and 8 bases at J, leaving 11 bases unmatched. Germline V gene sequence: CDR1 SGHDT, CDR2 YYEEEE. The CDR3 consists of 15 residues. The CDR3 here is CASSTGTGAFSGYTF. The CDR3 coding sequence is TGTGCCAGCAGCACCGGGACAGGGGCTTTTAGCGGCTACACCTTC.